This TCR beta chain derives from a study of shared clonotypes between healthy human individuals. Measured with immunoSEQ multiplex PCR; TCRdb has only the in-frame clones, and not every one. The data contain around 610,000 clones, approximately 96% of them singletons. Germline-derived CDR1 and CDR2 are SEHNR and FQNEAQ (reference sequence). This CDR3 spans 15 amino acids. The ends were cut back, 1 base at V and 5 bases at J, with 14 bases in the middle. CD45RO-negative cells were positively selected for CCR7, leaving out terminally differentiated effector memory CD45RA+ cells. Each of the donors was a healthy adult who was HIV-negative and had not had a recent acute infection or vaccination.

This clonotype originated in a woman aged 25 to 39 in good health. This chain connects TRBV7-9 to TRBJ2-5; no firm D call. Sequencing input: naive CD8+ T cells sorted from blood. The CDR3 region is CASSLVGRSGETQYF. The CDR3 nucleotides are TGTGCCAGCAGCTTAGTTGGAAGGTCTGGGGAGACCCAGTACTTC.